The present TCR beta chain was sequenced within a study of control samples from healthy donors and cancer patients. Here immunoSEQ multiplex PCR was the method, and the copy in TCRdb shows in-frame clones only, minus some. The repertoire holds around 100,000 clones, with approximately 92% as singletons. V was cut by 6 bases and J by 5 bases, with 13 bases left in between. The CDR3 consists of 14 residues. CDR1 is WNHNN and CDR2 is SYGVQD in the germline V gene (reference sequence). The source material was blood. This chain uses TRBV10-1 with TRBJ2-2, with TRBD2 as a possible D gene (6 bases). This TCR came from a human donor in good health. The donor label of this sample is uncertain. CDR3 loop: CASSPGTLTGELFF. As DNA, the CDR3 is TGCGCCAGCAGCCCCGGGACTTTGACCGGGGAGCTGTTTTTT.